These T cell receptor beta chains were read from a single sample in a study of T-cell reconstitution after alpha-beta-depleted transplantation in children. TCRdb reprocessed the PCR reads via MiXCR and lists one record per CDR3 protein. The sample includes 450,000 to 600,000 distinct CDR3 sequences, approximately 20% of them seen just once. The source was PBMCs from the stem cell graft donor, collected from the stem cell graft. The receptors stem from a human donor who donated a stem cell graft to a child with acute lymphoblastic leukemia. Both conserved end residues are part of each CDR3. A D gene is named only where the DNA matches it firmly. Clone size, where shown, is once, few, many, or a class for clones that have expanded.

D: NA; size: NA; J: TRBJ1-2; V: TRBV6-5; CDR3: CASSSGRLYGYTF; DNA: TGTGCCAGCAGTTCCGGCAGACTGTATGGCTACACCTTC
D: TRBD2; size: NA; J: TRBJ2-5; V: TRBV20-1; CDR3: CSARRTSGTQYF; DNA: TGCAGTGCTAGAAGGACTAGCGGAACCCAGTACTTC
D: TRBD1; size: NA; J: TRBJ2-7; V: TRBV7-7; CDR3: CASSLDRGSEQYF; DNA: TGTGCCAGCAGCTTAGACAGGGGAAGCGAGCAGTACTTC
D: TRBD2; size: NA; J: TRBJ2-7; V: TRBV7-8; CDR3: CASSLDTSGRSYEQYF; DNA: TGTGCCAGCAGCTTGGATACTAGCGGGAGAAGCTACGAGCAGTACTTC
D: NA; size: NA; J: TRBJ2-7; V: TRBV5-1; CDR3: CASSLPLEGVEQYF; DNA: TGCGCCAGCAGCTTGCCTCTTGAGGGGGTCGAGCAGTACTTC
D: NA; size: NA; J: TRBJ2-5; V: TRBV7-9; CDR3: CASSPRGPETQYF; DNA: TGTGCCAGCAGCCCCAGAGGGCCGGAGACCCAGTACTTC
D: TRBD1; size: few; J: TRBJ2-5; V: TRBV12-3/TRBV12-4; CDR3: CASSSPGGREETQYF; DNA: TGTGCCAGCAGTTCACCAGGGGGTAGGGAAGAGACCCAGTACTTC
D: TRBD2; size: NA; J: TRBJ2-5; V: TRBV12-3/TRBV12-4; CDR3: CASSSLASGNQETQYF; DNA: TGTGCCAGCAGTTCGTTGGCTAGCGGGAATCAAGAGACCCAGTACTTC
D: NA; size: many; J: TRBJ1-1; V: TRBV5-1; CDR3: CASSFGGRSEAFF; DNA: TGCGCCAGCAGCTTCGGAGGGAGGTCTGAAGCTTTCTTT
D: TRBD2; size: NA; J: TRBJ2-3; V: TRBV18; CDR3: CASSPRFSGRTDTQYF; DNA: TGTGCCAGCTCACCACGGTTTAGCGGGCGCACAGATACGCAGTATTTT
D: NA; size: NA; J: TRBJ2-3; V: TRBV10-2; CDR3: CASSPSGLSTDTQYF; DNA: TGCGCCAGCAGTCCAAGCGGGCTGAGCACAGATACGCAGTATTTT
D: NA; size: few; J: TRBJ1-4; V: TRBV7-2; CDR3: CASSLVSGTNEKLFF; DNA: TGTGCCAGCAGCTTAGTTAGTGGAACTAATGAAAAACTGTTTTTT
D: NA; size: few; J: TRBJ2-2; V: TRBV12-3/TRBV12-4; CDR3: CASRRGTLSNTGELFF; DNA: TGTGCCAGCAGGAGGGGGACCTTATCGAACACCGGGGAGCTGTTTTTT
D: NA; size: few; J: TRBJ2-1; V: TRBV30; CDR3: CAWSVRRIREQFF; DNA: TGTGCCTGGAGTGTACGGAGGATCCGTGAGCAGTTCTTC
D: NA; size: NA; J: TRBJ2-1; V: TRBV5-1; CDR3: CASRVEGRYNEQFF; DNA: TGCGCCAGCAGAGTTGAGGGCCGGTACAATGAGCAGTTCTTC
D: NA; size: few; J: TRBJ2-7; V: TRBV5-1; CDR3: CASSLTRNLYEQYF; DNA: TGCGCCAGCAGCTTAACCAGGAACCTCTACGAGCAGTACTTC
D: TRBD2; size: NA; J: TRBJ2-7; V: TRBV7-9; CDR3: CASSGPSGLTPYEQYF; DNA: TGTGCCAGCAGCGGACCTAGCGGGCTGACTCCCTACGAGCAGTACTTC
D: NA; size: NA; J: TRBJ2-7; V: TRBV7-9; CDR3: CASSLEPGPGEQYF; DNA: TGTGCCAGCAGCTTAGAGCCGGGGCCTGGCGAGCAGTACTTC
D: NA; size: few; J: TRBJ2-5; V: TRBV5-1; CDR3: CASSLPELGQETQYF; DNA: TGCGCCAGCAGTCTTCCGGAGCTCGGACAAGAGACCCAGTACTTC
D: NA; size: NA; J: TRBJ1-5; V: TRBV12-3/TRBV12-4; CDR3: CASSFFRGGDQPQHF; DNA: TGTGCCAGCAGTTTTTTTAGGGGCGGGGATCAGCCCCAGCATTTT
D: NA; size: NA; J: TRBJ1-1; V: TRBV6-5; CDR3: CASSYSGSDTEAFF; DNA: TGTGCCAGCAGTTACTCGGGCAGCGATACTGAAGCTTTCTTT
D: TRBD1; size: few; J: TRBJ1-6; V: TRBV7-8; CDR3: CASSGTGGNKYSPLHF; DNA: TGTGCCAGCAGCGGTACAGGGGGAAATAAGTATTCACCCCTCCACTTT
D: NA; size: NA; J: TRBJ1-4; V: TRBV5-1; CDR3: CASSGTGWDEKLFF; DNA: TGCGCCAGCAGCGGAACAGGTTGGGATGAAAAACTGTTTTTT
D: NA; size: few; J: TRBJ2-5; V: TRBV12-3/TRBV12-4; CDR3: CASSSTERETQYF; DNA: TGTGCCAGCAGTTCGACAGAGAGAGAGACCCAGTACTTC
D: NA; size: NA; J: TRBJ1-4; V: TRBV12-3/TRBV12-4; CDR3: CASSPDPPGNEKLFF; DNA: TGTGCCAGCAGCCCCGACCCCCCGGGTAATGAAAAACTGTTTTTT
D: TRBD1; size: few; J: TRBJ2-2; V: TRBV7-9; CDR3: CASSRRQGAAGELFF; DNA: TGTGCCAGCAGCCGACGACAGGGGGCAGCCGGGGAGCTGTTTTTT
D: TRBD1; size: few; J: TRBJ2-7; V: TRBV28; CDR3: CASIPGGTGVREQYF; DNA: TGTGCCAGCATCCCGGGAGGGACAGGGGTTCGGGAGCAGTACTTC
D: TRBD1; size: NA; J: TRBJ2-7; V: TRBV3-1; CDR3: CASRPGGAPSTEQYF; DNA: TGTGCCAGCCGTCCAGGGGGCGCGCCGTCCACCGAGCAGTACTTC
D: NA; size: NA; J: TRBJ2-6; V: TRBV29-1; CDR3: CSVGKDSGANVLTF; DNA: TGCAGCGTTGGAAAAGACTCTGGGGCCAACGTCCTGACTTTC
D: NA; size: NA; J: TRBJ2-6; V: TRBV6-1; CDR3: CASSEGTVFSGANVLTF; DNA: TGTGCCAGCAGTGAGGGGACGGTTTTCTCTGGGGCCAACGTCCTGACTTTC
D: NA; size: NA; J: TRBJ1-2; V: TRBV12-3/TRBV12-4; CDR3: CASSKQEYGYTF; DNA: TGTGCCAGCAGTAAACAGGAGTATGGCTACACCTTC
D: TRBD1; size: NA; J: TRBJ1-1; V: TRBV7-6; CDR3: CASLGQGQILNTEAFF; DNA: TGTGCCAGCCTGGGACAGGGACAAATTTTGAACACTGAAGCTTTCTTT
D: NA; size: NA; J: TRBJ2-2; V: TRBV4-1; CDR3: CASSQVALGGANTGELFF; DNA: TGCGCCAGCAGCCAGGTGGCCCTAGGGGGGGCGAACACCGGGGAGCTGTTTTTT
D: NA; size: many; J: TRBJ1-5; V: TRBV6-1; CDR3: CASSEYPQPQHF; DNA: TGTGCCAGCAGTGAATACCCCCAGCCCCAGCATTTT
D: NA; size: NA; J: TRBJ2-2; V: TRBV6-6; CDR3: CATHFSNTGELFF; DNA: TGTGCCACCCATTTTTCGAACACCGGGGAGCTGTTTTTT
D: NA; size: NA; J: TRBJ2-5; V: TRBV19; CDR3: CASSTGAVQETQYF; DNA: TGTGCCAGTAGTACAGGGGCCGTCCAAGAGACCCAGTACTTC
D: NA; size: once; J: TRBJ2-4; V: TRBV9; CDR3: CASSVERVGNIQYF; DNA: TGTGCCAGCAGCGTAGAAAGGGTCGGGAACATTCAGTACTTC
D: TRBD1; size: NA; J: TRBJ2-6; V: TRBV5-1; CDR3: CASSLSATGVVEKSSGANVLTF; DNA: TGCGCCAGCAGCTTGTCGGCGACAGGGGTTGTGGAAAAAAGCTCTGGGGCCAACGTCCTGACTTTC
D: NA; size: NA; J: TRBJ1-4; V: TRBV6-5; CDR3: CASSYVGGADEKLFF; DNA: TGTGCCAGCAGTTACGTGGGGGGCGCGGATGAAAAACTGTTTTTT
D: NA; size: few; J: TRBJ1-1; V: TRBV5-1; CDR3: CASSIQTGNTEAFF; DNA: TGCGCCAGCAGCATACAAACAGGGAACACTGAAGCTTTCTTT
D: NA; size: few; J: TRBJ1-1; V: TRBV5-1; CDR3: CASSLAGYGTEAFF; DNA: TGCGCCAGCAGCTTGGCGGGATACGGTACTGAAGCTTTCTTT
D: NA; size: few; J: TRBJ2-1; V: TRBV6-2/TRBV6-3; CDR3: CASSWGADEQFF; DNA: TGTGCCAGCAGTTGGGGTGCGGATGAGCAGTTCTTC
D: NA; size: NA; J: TRBJ2-4; V: TRBV27; CDR3: CASSKTRGVAAKNIQYF; DNA: TGTGCCAGCAGCAAGACCCGCGGAGTCGCGGCCAAAAACATTCAGTACTTC
D: NA; size: NA; J: TRBJ1-4; V: TRBV20-1; CDR3: CSARGGQGMGKLFF; DNA: TGCAGTGCTAGAGGAGGGCAGGGGATGGGAAAACTGTTTTTT
D: NA; size: NA; J: TRBJ2-7; V: TRBV5-1; CDR3: CATSSQTGSEYF; DNA: TGCGCCACCAGCTCCCAGACAGGATCCGAGTACTTC
D: TRBD2; size: few; J: TRBJ2-7; V: TRBV5-1; CDR3: CASSGLAGTLSSYEQYF; DNA: TGCGCCAGCAGCGGACTAGCGGGAACCCTTTCCTCCTACGAGCAGTACTTC
D: TRBD1; size: NA; J: TRBJ1-2; V: TRBV5-1; CDR3: CASSLTGQGSKDGYTF; DNA: TGCGCCAGCAGCTTGACGGGACAGGGAAGTAAAGATGGCTACACCTTC
D: TRBD2; size: NA; J: TRBJ2-1; V: TRBV29-1; CDR3: CSVEWSSGYNEQFF; DNA: TGCAGCGTTGAATGGTCTAGCGGATACAATGAGCAGTTCTTC
D: NA; size: few; J: TRBJ2-2; V: TRBV20-1; CDR3: CSARQDSATGELFF; DNA: TGCAGTGCCCGACAGGATTCTGCCACCGGGGAGCTGTTTTTT
D: NA; size: NA; J: TRBJ1-1; V: TRBV5-1; CDR3: CASSTDTDPEAFF; DNA: TGCGCCAGCAGCACAGACACGGACCCTGAAGCTTTCTTT
D: NA; size: few; J: TRBJ1-6; V: TRBV7-8; CDR3: CASSLDWPLSSYNSPLHF; DNA: TGTGCCAGCAGCTTAGATTGGCCACTGAGCTCCTATAATTCACCCCTCCACTTT
D: NA; size: few; J: TRBJ1-1; V: TRBV6-1; CDR3: CASDAWGIMNTEAFF; DNA: TGTGCCAGTGACGCCTGGGGGATAATGAACACTGAAGCTTTCTTT
D: NA; size: NA; J: TRBJ1-5; V: TRBV2; CDR3: CASSERDPWGNQPQHF; DNA: TGTGCCAGCAGTGAGCGGGACCCCTGGGGCAATCAGCCCCAGCATTTT
D: TRBD2; size: many; J: TRBJ2-1; V: TRBV9; CDR3: CASSPGGISYNEQFF; DNA: TGTGCCAGCAGCCCCGGGGGGATCTCCTACAATGAGCAGTTCTTC
D: NA; size: NA; J: TRBJ2-7; V: TRBV7-9; CDR3: CASSFGAKSSYEQYF; DNA: TGTGCCAGCAGCTTCGGTGCCAAGAGCTCCTACGAGCAGTACTTC